These 19 T cell receptor beta chains came from one sample sequenced in a study of T cell repertoires in cytomegalovirus infection. What these receptors recognize is not known. One entry per CDR3 protein results from TCRdb running MiXCR on the reads. The data contain 370,000 or so distinct CDR3 sequences, roughly 34% of them seen just once; the ten biggest clones take up approximately 15%. Sample: cultured PBMCs, taken from culture after CMV antigen stimulation. These receptors were taken from a human donor in good health (CMV status not recorded). Some clones in this sample may be carry-over from other donors' samples.

This chain links TRBV6-2 or TRBV6-3 with TRBJ2-3, with 10 nucleotides matching TRBD2. The CDR3 consists of 18 residues. The V segment lost 2 bases and the J segment 2 bases; nucleotides outside the gene matches: 10. In germline, CDR1 is MNHEY, CDR2 SVGEGT. This chain's CDR3 is CASSYPLGLAEVTDTQYF. The CDR3 bases are TGTGCCAGCAGTTACCCCCTCGGACTAGCGGAAGTCACAGATACGCAGTATTTT.

This clonotype was detected a few times. The V call is TRBV19, the J call TRBJ1-1; D possibly corresponds to TRBD1 (5 bases). CDR3 length equals 17 residues. Trimming cost V 6 bases and J 2 bases, with 22 bases left between them. Germline lookup yields CDR1 LNHDA and CDR2 SQIVND (reference sequence). Here the CDR3 DNA reads TGTGCCAGTAGCCAACCGACCCCCATGACAGCTAACACTGAAGCTTTCTTT. Its translation is CASSQPTPMTANTEAFF.

The chain couples TRBV7-2 to TRBJ2-7; 7 bases are shared with TRBD2. J gave up 0 bases and V 0 bases, and 2 bases lay outside the gene matches. Germline CDR1 and CDR2: SGHTA and FQGNSA. CDR3 size: 15 residues. In DNA form, the CDR3 reads TGTGCCAGCAGCTTAGCGTCTAGCGGCTCCTACGAGCAGTACTTC. Its protein is CASSLASSGSYEQYF.

J is TRBJ1-6 and V is TRBV7-2; no reliable D call. Trimming stripped 2 bases from V and 10 bases from J, with 15 bases between. The CDR3 spans 15 residues. Germline V gene data show CDR1 as SGHTA and CDR2 as FQGNSA. For the CDR3, the DNA is TGTGCCAGCAGCTTATTACAAGGGTTGGGCTCACCCCTCCACTTT. It specifies CASSLLQGLGSPLHF.

This clonotype was counted a few times. The CDR3 region is CASSYIDYTDTQYF. In nucleotides, the CDR3 is TGTGCCAGCAGTTACATCGACTACACAGATACGCAGTATTTT. V and J are TRBV6-2 or TRBV6-3 and TRBJ2-3; the D gene is possibly TRBD2 (5 bases). The CDR3 sequence is 14 residues long. The germline V and J ends were trimmed by 2 bases and 2 bases, with 8 bases remaining between them. Germline CDR1 reads MNHEY; CDR2 reads SVGEGT.

At least ten counts were recorded for this clonotype. The chain uses TRBV7-2 and TRBJ2-1; D is ambiguous. Per the germline V gene, CDR1 is SGHTA and CDR2 is FQGNSA. V shed 5 bases and J shed 8 bases, with 13 bases lying between them. This CDR3 is built from 13 residues. CDR3 in DNA: TGTGCCAGCAGCGTTGCTGCTAGGGATGAGCAGTTCTTC. Its translation is CASSVAARDEQFF.

There are a few counts of this clonotype. The CDR3 bases are TGTGCCAGCAGCTTAGCGTCGGGCGGGACTACACTGGAGCAGTACTTC. This gives the protein CASSLASGGTTLEQYF. The chain recombines TRBV7-2 with TRBJ2-7, with 7 bases fitting TRBD2. This CDR3 spans 16 amino acids. The V segment lost 0 bases and the J segment 7 bases; nucleotides outside the gene matches: 12. CDR1 is SGHTA, CDR2 FQGNSA, per germline.

The chain has TRBV28 and TRBJ2-7; the D is unclear. Germline V lookup: CDR1 MDHEN, CDR2 SYDVKM. The CDR3 is 14 amino acids. V was shortened by 6 bases and J by 5 bases, with 17 bases between the two germline ends. As DNA, the CDR3 is TGTGCCAGCAGGCTTCCCGGTAGTAAGCACGAGCAGTACTTC. The encoded protein is CASRLPGSKHEQYF.

The rearrangement joins TRBV6-5 to TRBJ1-2; TRBD1 is a possible D gene (6 bases). The CDR3 sequence is 12 residues long. Germline CDR1 is MNHEY and CDR2 is SVGAGI. The V and J ends lost 5 bases and 7 bases respectively, with 11 bases between them. In DNA, the CDR3 is TGTGCCAGCAGTGAACAGGGTAGTGGCTACACCTTC. This sequence encodes CASSEQGSGYTF.

A few counts support this clonotype. This chain uses TRBV12-3 or TRBV12-4 with TRBJ1-1, with TRBD1 matching 7 bases. With 8 bases clipped from V and 3 bases from J, the junction kept 6 bases outside the gene matches. The CDR3 spans 13 residues. CDR3 amino acids: CASQGQLYTEAFF. The CDR3 DNA reads TGTGCCAGCCAGGGACAGCTTTACACTGAAGCTTTCTTT.

This clonotype was recorded a few times. This chain connects TRBV20-1 to TRBJ2-1; 8 bases match TRBD2. This CDR3 contains 16 residues. Germline trimming cut 6 bases from V and 0 bases from J; bases unmatched to any gene: 10. Germline CDR1 and CDR2: DFQATT and SNEGSKA (reference sequence). CDR3 region: CSASSLAAISYNEQFF. The CDR3, as DNA: TGCAGTGCCTCATCACTAGCGGCTATCTCCTACAATGAGCAGTTCTTC.

This clonotype has more than one count but fewer than ten. The chain couples TRBV10-3 to TRBJ2-2, with unresolved D. Germline V CDR1 and CDR2: ENHRY, SYGVKD. Trimming removed 0 bases from V and 4 bases from J, with 15 bases in between. The CDR3 has 17 amino acids. This CDR3 is CAISESKWEGVTGELFF. For the CDR3, the DNA is TGTGCCATCAGTGAGTCGAAGTGGGAAGGTGTCACCGGGGAGCTGTTTTTT.

The table lists this clonotype with a few counts. V gene TRBV25-1 combines with J gene TRBJ2-1; D unresolved. This CDR3 is 15 amino acids long. V shed 3 bases and J shed 2 bases, with 11 bases lying between them. Germline V gives CDR1 MGHDK, CDR2 SYGVNS. This CDR3 is CASSDPPGPYNEQFF. The CDR3 DNA sequence: TGTGCCAGCAGTGATCCCCCAGGCCCCTACAATGAGCAGTTCTTC.

The chain recombines TRBV29-1 with TRBJ2-7; tentatively, D is TRBD2 (5 bases). This CDR3 is 13 amino acids long. V was shortened by 0 bases and J by 2 bases, with 8 bases between the two germline ends. CDR1 is SQVTM, CDR2 ANQGSEA, per germline. This chain's CDR3 is CSVEDPGTYEQYF. In nucleotides, the CDR3 is TGCAGCGTTGAAGATCCGGGAACCTACGAGCAGTACTTC.

The V and J genes are TRBV4-3 and TRBJ2-1; D possibly uses TRBD1 or TRBD2 (5 bases each). The CDR3 sequence is 15 residues long. CDR1 and CDR2 (germline): LGHNA, YSLEER. The V and J ends lost 4 bases and 6 bases respectively, with 16 bases between them. This CDR3 is CASSRLGTFGNEQFF. In nucleotides, the CDR3 is TGCGCCAGCAGCCGACTCGGGACCTTTGGCAATGAGCAGTTCTTC.

Only a few counts were recorded for this clonotype. The rearrangement joins TRBV28 to TRBJ2-1, with D perhaps matching TRBD2 (5 bases). Germline lookup yields CDR1 MDHEN and CDR2 SYDVKM. Trimming pared 3 bases from V and 8 bases from J, leaving 11 bases between. This CDR3 has 13 residues. The CDR3 loop is CASSFGMEDEQFF. The CDR3 bases are TGTGCCAGCAGTTTTGGTATGGAGGATGAGCAGTTCTTC.

The chain uses TRBV14 and TRBJ2-5, with TRBD2 as a possible D gene (6 bases). Trimming removed 4 bases from V and 4 bases from J, with 19 bases in between. This CDR3 is built from 16 residues. In germline, CDR1 is SGHDN, CDR2 FVKESK. CDR3 amino acids: CASSPPLLGSGETQYF. CDR3 nucleotides: TGTGCCAGCAGCCCCCCTTTACTCGGGAGCGGAGAGACCCAGTACTTC.

CDR3 protein: CASSSMNTGELFF. For the CDR3, the DNA is TGTGCCAGCAGCTCCATGAACACCGGGGAGCTGTTTTTT. The rearrangement uses TRBV6-5 and TRBJ2-2; no clear D gene. Germline lookup yields CDR1 MNHEY and CDR2 SVGAGI. V lost 6 bases and J 1 base, leaving 6 bases between the germline ends. The CDR3 has 13 amino acids.

The CDR3 DNA is TGTGCCAGCAGTTCAACCGGGACAGGTTCGTTCTTC. It yields the protein CASSSTGTGSFF. This chain joins TRBV6-8 and TRBJ2-1; 8 bases are shared with TRBD1. The CDR3 is 12 residues long. Germline values: CDR1 MNHGY, CDR2 SAAAGT. Trimming at V came to 4 bases and at J to 15 bases, leaving 8 bases not matched to a gene.